This TCR beta chain was observed in a study of blood T cell repertoires in COVID-19. This clone was seen a handful of times. In the authors' methods: Counts of nucleated cells, estimated from reference gene primer amplification, were obtained. The table came from immunoSEQ multiplex PCR; TCRdb's copy has only in-frame clones and leaves some out. V, J and clone size reflect that table, while D and trimming were determined from the DNA. The sample holds fewer than 60,000 clones, approximately 82% seen once. The CDR3 has 11 amino acids. V was shortened by 5 bases and J by 9 bases, with 10 bases between the two germline ends.

Input material: peripheral blood. V and J are TRBV12-3 or TRBV12-4 and TRBJ1-1; maybe TRBD1 (5 bases). This clonotype originated in a man between 60 and 70 years old with acute or convalescent COVID-19. The CDR3: CASSPGQKAFF. DNA for the CDR3: TGTGCCAGCAGTCCAGGGCAGAAAGCTTTCTTT.